The 14 T cell receptor beta chains below all came from one sample that was sequenced in a study of OX40 agonist ivuxolimab in advanced cancers. The repertoire was sequenced with immunoSEQ multiplex PCR; TCRdb's copy has only in-frame clones and lacks some. In the table there are approximately 64,000 clones, about 85% of which are singletons. The material sequenced was CD4+ or CD8+ T cells sorted from blood, taken in a trial of the OX40 agonist ivuxolimab. The receptors originated from an adult with an advanced solid tumor such as melanoma, head and neck, liver or kidney cancer.

The chain carries TRBV28 and TRBJ1-2; tentative D call: TRBD1 (5 bases). There are 12 residues in the CDR3. Germline V gene lookup returns CDR1 MDHEN and CDR2 SYDVKM. Deletions cut 3 bases from V and 6 bases from J, with 8 bases between. The CDR3 here is CASSLAGHGYTF. The DNA for the CDR3 is TGTGCCAGCAGTTTGGCAGGGCATGGCTACACCTTC.

The rearrangement links TRBV7-9 to TRBJ2-7, with 7 bases matching TRBD2. The CDR3 runs to 16 residues. Losses at the gene ends were 4 bases for V and 3 bases for J; bases not matched to a gene: 12. CDR1 and CDR2 (germline): SEHNR, FQNEAQ (reference sequence). CDR3 protein: CASSSPERGGIYEQYF. The CDR3 DNA sequence: TGTGCCAGCAGCTCCCCTGAGCGGGGTGGGATCTACGAGCAGTACTTC.

J is TRBJ2-1 and V is TRBV7-3; D may be TRBD1 (6 bases). The CDR3 sequence is 14 residues long. In germline, CDR1 is SGHTA, CDR2 FQGTGA. V was pared by 5 bases and J by 7 bases, with 15 bases between. CDR3 in DNA: TGTGCCAGCAGCCCAACCGGGACAATAAATGAGCAGTTCTTC. Protein product: CASSPTGTINEQFF.

This sequence joins TRBV5-1 and TRBJ2-5; D not certain. The DNA end lines up better with TRBJ2-7; the J call may be wrong. Germline V CDR1 and CDR2: SGHRS, YFSETQ. The CDR3 extends over 13 amino acids. The CDR3 DNA reads TGCGCCAGCAGCTCGGCAGCGTCCTACGAGCAGTACTTC. This sequence encodes CASSSAASYEQYF.

The rearrangement uses TRBV18 and TRBJ2-4, with 9 bases aligning to TRBD1. The junction had 8 bases not matched to a gene; V was cut back by 6 bases and J by 8 bases. Looked up from germline, CDR1 is KGHSH and CDR2 is LQKENI. The CDR3 runs to 14 residues. The CDR3 coding sequence is TGTGCCAGCTCCACTGGGACAGGGTTGGACATTCAGTACTTC. It yields the protein CASSTGTGLDIQYF.

This clone was seen only a few times. The CDR3 DNA is TGTGCCAGCAGCTTAGGGGCCGGGGGCTTCTCTGGAAACACCATATATTTT. Its translation: CASSLGAGGFSGNTIYF. J is TRBJ1-3 and V is TRBV7-6; D is possibly TRBD1 (6 bases). The CDR3 consists of 17 residues. Germline CDR1 SGHVS, CDR2 FNYEAQ. The ends were cut back, 1 base at V and 0 bases at J, with 13 bases in the middle.

The sample holds one count of this clone. The chain couples TRBV7-9 to TRBJ2-1; 9 bases are shared with TRBD2. The CDR3 extends over 14 amino acids. Germline CDR1 is SEHNR and CDR2 is FQNEAQ (reference sequence). Germline trimming cut 10 bases from V and 7 bases from J; bases unmatched to any gene: 11. The CDR3 DNA sequence: TGTGCCATCCGTGAGGCGGGAGGGGTGAATGAGCAGTTCTTC. Translating it yields CAIREAGGVNEQFF.

This clone has more than one count but fewer than ten. This sequence joins TRBV4-1 and TRBJ2-5, with a possible D match to TRBD1 (5 bases). Germline lookup yields CDR1 MGHRA and CDR2 YSYEKL. The CDR3 contains 15 residues. Trimming stripped 0 bases from V and 5 bases from J, with 13 bases between. The CDR3 loop reads CASSQDRELRETQYF. CDR3 DNA: TGCGCCAGCAGCCAAGACAGGGAACTTCGGGAGACCCAGTACTTC.

This clone was picked up one time. The chain is built from TRBV7-3 and TRBJ2-1, with D perhaps TRBD1 or TRBD2 (5 bases each). Trimming took off 1 base at V and 0 bases at J, with 16 bases between the two ends. The CDR3 has 18 residues. Germline values: CDR1 SGHTA, CDR2 FQGTGA. CDR3 sequence: CASSLNPGAGGSYNEQFF. The CDR3 nucleotides are TGTGCCAGCAGCTTAAACCCCGGGGCAGGAGGCTCCTACAATGAGCAGTTCTTC.

The rearrangement uses TRBV9 and TRBJ2-7; TRBD1 matches at 9 bases. Germline trimming cut 4 bases from V and 4 bases from J; bases unmatched to any gene: 6. This CDR3 spans 14 amino acids. CDR1 and CDR2 (germline): SGDLS, YYNGEE. Written as DNA, the CDR3 is TGTGCCAGCAGCCCCTGGACAGGGGTTTACGAGCAGTACTTC. This translates into CASSPWTGVYEQYF. Full variable domain (rest looked up from reference TRBV9 and TRBJ2-7): DSGVTQTPKHLITATGQRVTLRCSPRSGDLSVYWYQQSLDQGLQFLIQYYNGEERAKGNILERFSAQQFPDLHSELNLSSLELGDSALYFCASSPWTGVYEQYFGPGTRLTVT.

This chain joins TRBV9 and TRBJ1-1; TRBD1 might be the D (5 bases). The CDR3 runs 14 residues. Trimming left V 0 bases short and J 6 bases short, with 12 bases between. CDR1 and CDR2 from the germline V gene are SGDLS and YYNGEE. CDR3 residues: CASSVGQLNAEAFF. The CDR3 bases are TGTGCCAGCAGCGTAGGACAGCTTAACGCTGAAGCTTTCTTT.

The DNA of the CDR3 is TGTGCCAGCACCGGAGGGGATGGCAGGGCTGAAAAACTGTTTTTT. It specifies CASTGGDGRAEKLFF. The chain links TRBV9 to TRBJ1-4; possibly TRBD1 for D (5 bases). CDR1 and CDR2 from the germline V gene are SGDLS and YYNGEE. This CDR3 spans 15 amino acids. V was clipped by 6 bases and J by 7 bases, with 19 bases between them.

V gene TRBV29-1 combines with J gene TRBJ1-4; a possible D gene is TRBD1 (5 bases). Germline assignment: CDR1 SQVTM and CDR2 ANQGSEA. This CDR3 is built from 11 residues. V was cut by 2 bases and J by 13 bases, with 11 bases left in between. The CDR3 loop reads CSVEQGHGLFF. The CDR3 coding sequence is TGCAGCGTTGAACAAGGACACGGACTGTTTTTT. The full variable domain, with the rest looked up from reference TRBV29-1 and TRBJ1-4, is SAVISQKPSRDICQRGTSLTIQCQVDSQVTMMFWYRQQPGQSLTLIATANQGSEATYESGFVIDKFPISRPNLTFSTLTVSNMSPEDSSIYLCSVEQGHGLFFGSGTQLSVL.

This clone was picked up one time. This chain connects TRBV9 to TRBJ1-1; 9 bases line up with TRBD1. The CDR3 consists of 13 residues. Losses at the gene ends were 4 bases for V and 5 bases for J; bases not matched to a gene: 3. CDR1 and CDR2 (germline): SGDLS, YYNGEE. The CDR3 sequence is CASSRTGVTEAFF. CDR3 nucleotides: TGTGCCAGCAGCCGGACAGGGGTGACTGAAGCTTTCTTT.